The 9 T cell receptor beta chains presented below share a single source sample, sequenced in a study of shared clonotypes between healthy human individuals. The method was immunoSEQ multiplex PCR; TCRdb's version includes in-frame clones alone and lacks a portion of them. The sample records roughly 2 million clones, 95% being singletons. Material for sequencing was naive CD4+ T cells sorted from blood. Stated subset: CD45RA+ positively selected. These receptors all come from a young man in good health.

J is TRBJ2-1 and V is TRBV11-3; TRBD1 matches 9 bases. The CDR3 is 14 residues long. The V segment lost 5 bases and the J segment 5 bases; nucleotides outside the gene matches: 4. Per the germline V gene, CDR1 is SGHNT and CDR2 is YENEEA. CDR3: CASSTGQGHNEQFF. CDR3 in DNA: TGTGCCAGCAGCACTGGACAGGGGCACAATGAGCAGTTCTTC.

The chain carries TRBV18 and TRBJ1-2; unclear D gene. The CDR3 contains 15 residues. CDR1 is KGHSH, CDR2 LQKENI, per germline. Trimming took off 6 bases at V and 0 bases at J, with 14 bases between the two ends. In DNA form, the CDR3 reads TGTGCCAGCTCTCACATTAGCCCCCCTAACTATGGCTACACCTTC. Its translation is CASSHISPPNYGYTF. Complete variable domain (other parts from reference TRBV18 and TRBJ1-2): NAGVMQNPRHLVRRRGQEARLRCSPMKGHSHVYWYRQLPEEGLKFMVYLQKENIIDESGMPKERFSAEFPKEGPSILRIQQVVRGDSAAYFCASSHISPPNYGYTFGSGTRLTVV.

The V and J genes are TRBV5-4 and TRBJ2-5; D is undetermined. Per germline, CDR1 SGHNT and CDR2 YYREEE (reference sequence). Trimming took off 0 bases at V and 8 bases at J, with 14 bases between the two ends. This CDR3 is built from 14 residues. Here the CDR3 reads CASSLDYSRETQYF. In DNA, the CDR3 is TGTGCCAGCAGCTTGGACTACTCAAGAGAAACCCAGTACTTC.

The chain employs TRBV5-1 and TRBJ2-2, with 10 bases matching TRBD1. V lost 4 bases and J lost 4; bases outside the gene matches: 10. Germline V gene data show CDR1 as SGHRS and CDR2 as YFSETQ. The CDR3 contains 17 residues. In DNA, the CDR3 is TGCGCCAGCAGCGACCATCCGGGACAGGGGCCCACCGGGGAGCTGTTTTTT. Amino acid sequence: CASSDHPGQGPTGELFF. The full variable domain, in which reference TRBV5-1 and TRBJ2-2 provide the parts outside the CDR3, is KAGVTQTPRYLIKTRGQQVTLSCSPISGHRSVSWYQQTPGQGLQFLFEYFSETQRNKGNFPGRFSGRQFSNSRSEMNVSTLELGDSALYLCASSDHPGQGPTGELFFGEGSRLTVL.

The chain is built from TRBV7-9 and TRBJ2-3; TRBD2 agrees at 7 bases. CDR3 length: 16 amino acids. The V gene end was trimmed by 1 base and the J gene end by 3 bases; junction bases not matched to a gene: 7. Germline CDR1 and CDR2: SEHNR and FQNEAQ (reference sequence). This chain's CDR3 is CASSLEGGSRTDTQYF. CDR3 nucleotides: TGTGCCAGCAGCTTAGAGGGCGGGAGTAGGACAGATACGCAGTATTTT.

The CDR3 loop is CAISEARRVGGRQETQYF. The CDR3 DNA reads as TGTGCCATCAGTGAGGCTCGGAGGGTAGGGGGTCGGCAAGAGACCCAGTACTTC. The genes are TRBV10-3 and TRBJ2-5; the D call may be TRBD1 or TRBD2 (6 bases each). The V gene's germline CDR1 is ENHRY and CDR2 SYGVKD. The CDR3 sequence is 18 residues long. The germline V and J ends were trimmed by 2 bases and 2 bases, with 21 bases remaining between them.

Notes on this clone: Other DNA sequences of this sample code for an identical CDR3. The DNA for the CDR3 is TGTGCCAGCAAGACGGGGAGCTCCTATAATTCACCCCTCCACTTT. It is translated as CASKTGSSYNSPLHF. The chain is built from TRBV2 and TRBJ1-6; D is ambiguous. The V gene's germline CDR1 is SNHLY and CDR2 FYNNEI. The germline V and J ends were trimmed by 7 bases and 0 bases, with 10 bases remaining between them. This CDR3 is built from 15 residues. The full variable domain, completed using reference TRBV2 and TRBJ1-6, is EPEVTQTPSHQVTQMGQEVILRCVPISNHLYFYWYRQILGQKVEFLVSFYNNEISEKSEIFDDQFSVERPDGSNFTLKIRSTKLEDSAMYFCASKTGSSYNSPLHFGNGTRLTVT.

Worth noting for this clone: The same CDR3 is also encoded by other DNA sequences in this sample. The chain links TRBV11-2 to TRBJ2-7, with D hard to call. The V gene's germline CDR1 is SGHAT and CDR2 FQNNGV. Trimming took off 0 bases at V and 2 bases at J, with 5 bases between the two ends. The CDR3 contains 13 residues. The CDR3, as DNA: TGTGCCAGCAGCTTAGATACACCCTACGAGCAGTACTTC. This codes for CASSLDTPYEQYF.

Worth noting for this clone: Other DNA sequences in this sample translate to the same CDR3. This sequence joins TRBV5-1 and TRBJ1-1; 8 bases match TRBD1. Germline V CDR1 and CDR2: SGHRS, YFSETQ. V lost 3 bases and J lost 5; bases outside the gene matches: 3. This CDR3 contains 13 residues. The CDR3: CASSSGQVTEAFF. The CDR3 coding sequence is TGCGCCAGCAGCTCGGGACAGGTGACTGAAGCTTTCTTT.